This T cell receptor beta chain was sequenced during a study of identical twins. Addition of a universal primer site occurred through template switching, and cDNA carried unique molecular identifiers. MiXCR, applied by TCRdb to the 5' RACE reads, yields one record per CDR3 protein. The data show approximately 890,000 distinct CDR3 sequences, roughly an eighth seen once. In the case of this clonotype: Its antigen is not identified.

Unmatched junction bases numbered 4, after V lost 3 bases and J lost 5 bases. The CDR3 runs 14 residues. Regarding the study as a whole: Cord blood's abundant beta clonotypes had fewer insertions, unlike memory repertoires. Out-of-frame alpha sequences shared by twins were enriched for low generation probability. Out-of-frame TCR alpha sharing observed in monozygotic twins exceeded model estimates.

The same sample was also studied in work on yellow fever vaccine responses in identical twins.

What was sequenced was PBMCs. This TCR derives from a woman under 30 in good health. This rearrangement joins TRBV12-3 or TRBV12-4 to TRBJ2-1, with 7 bases aligning to TRBD2. CDR3 DNA: TGTGCCAGCAGTTTTATGGGACTACACAATGAGCAGTTCTTC. Protein sequence: CASSFMGLHNEQFF.